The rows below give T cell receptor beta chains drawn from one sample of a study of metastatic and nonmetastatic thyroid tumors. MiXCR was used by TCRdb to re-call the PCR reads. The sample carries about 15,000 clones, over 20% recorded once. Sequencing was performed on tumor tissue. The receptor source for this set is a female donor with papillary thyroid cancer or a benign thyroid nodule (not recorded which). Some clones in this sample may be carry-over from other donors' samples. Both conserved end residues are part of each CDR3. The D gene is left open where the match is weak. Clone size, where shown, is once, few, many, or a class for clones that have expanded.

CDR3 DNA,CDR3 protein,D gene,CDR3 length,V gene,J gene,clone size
TGTGCCACCGGCCCGGGGAGACTCAACACTGAAGCTTTCTTT,CATGPGRLNTEAFF,.,14,TRBV28,TRBJ1-1,.
TGCGCCAGCAGCTTGAACGGACAGGGGTATGGCTACACCTTC,CASSLNGQGYGYTF,TRBD1,14,TRBV5-1,TRBJ1-2,.
TGTGCCAGCAGCCCCCTTGAGAGGCAGTACACCGGGGAGCTGTTTTTT,CASSPLERQYTGELFF,.,16,TRBV14,TRBJ2-2,medium-sized
TGTGCCAGCTCACGGGACAAGGACGCCGAGCAGTACTTC,CASSRDKDAEQYF,.,13,TRBV18,TRBJ2-7,medium-sized
TGCGCCAGCAGCTTGGTGGGACTCCGGAGCTCCTATAATTCACCCCTCCACTTT,CASSLVGLRSSYNSPLHF,.,18,TRBV5-1,TRBJ1-6,.
TGTGCCAGCAGCCAAGATAGCGGGGGGGCCTACGAGCAGTACTTC,CASSQDSGGAYEQYF,TRBD2,15,TRBV4-2,TRBJ2-7,.
TGCAGTGCTAGAGTAAGAGAGTCCGGGGATCTGTTTTTT,CSARVRESGDLFF,.,13,TRBV20-1,TRBJ2-2,once
TGCGCCAGCAGCCCCTTGGGGCTGGGGGAGATCTACGAGCAGTACTTC,CASSPLGLGEIYEQYF,.,16,TRBV5-1,TRBJ2-7,.
TGTGCCAGCAGCTTAAGCCACGAGCAGTACTTC,CASSLSHEQYF,.,11,TRBV11-3,TRBJ2-7,many
TGTGCCAGCAGCCAAATACAGAACACTGAAGCTTTCTTT,CASSQIQNTEAFF,.,13,TRBV3-1,TRBJ1-1,medium-sized
TGTGCTAGCAGCCCTAATTTGGGTGGCGAGACCCAGTACTTC,CASSPNLGGETQYF,.,14,TRBV7-7,TRBJ2-5,many
TGTGCCAGCAGCTCGACAGGAATGCCCTACGAGCAGTACTTC,CASSSTGMPYEQYF,.,14,TRBV11-3,TRBJ2-7,.
TGTGCCAGCAGTTACGACAGCGCCGGGGAGCTGTTTTTT,CASSYDSAGELFF,.,13,TRBV6-5,TRBJ2-2,few
TGCGCCAGCAGATTGGAGGGGGCAGGAGAGACACAGTACTTC,CASRLEGAGETQYF,.,14,TRBV5-1,TRBJ2-5,once
TGCGCCAGCAGCCCATGGACAGGGACGAACACTGAAGCTTTCTTT,CASSPWTGTNTEAFF,TRBD1,15,TRBV4-1,TRBJ1-1,medium-sized
TGTGCCATCAGTGTACGAGGGCAGGGGCTACCCTACGAGCAGTACTTC,CAISVRGQGLPYEQYF,.,16,TRBV10-3,TRBJ2-7,many
TGTGCCAGCTCACTATACTTCAATCCCGGGACAGGGGGCAATCAGCCCCAGCATTTT,CASSLYFNPGTGGNQPQHF,TRBD1,19,TRBV18,TRBJ1-5,many
TGTGCCAGTAGCCTGACAGGGGGCTCGAGAAACACCATATATTTT,CASSLTGGSRNTIYF,TRBD1,15,TRBV19,TRBJ1-3,many
TGTGCCAGTAGCCCGCTTTCTGGGGGTACGCAGTATTTT,CASSPLSGGTQYF,.,13,TRBV19,TRBJ2-3,many
TGCAGTGAAACCCGCCTGAGGGGGGCGAACAATGAAGCTTTCTTT,CSETRLRGANNEAFF,.,15,TRBV20-1,TRBJ1-1,few
TGTGCCAGCAGTGACGTCCCAAATGGAGAGACCCAGTACTTC,CASSDVPNGETQYF,.,14,TRBV2,TRBJ2-5,many
TGTGCCAGCAGACAGTATCTAACTAGCACAGATACGCAATATTTT,CASRQYLTSTDTQYF,.,15,TRBV6-1,TRBJ2-3,.
TGTGCCAGCAGTGGCCTAGCGGGAGTTGCAGATACGCAGTATTTT,CASSGLAGVADTQYF,TRBD2,15,TRBV12-3/TRBV12-4,TRBJ2-3,many
TGCGCCAGCAGCCTGTCAGCGGGACCCAACACCGGGGAGCTGTTTTTT,CASSLSAGPNTGELFF,TRBD2,16,TRBV5-1,TRBJ2-2,.
TGTGCCAGCAGGCAGGGACAAGGACCGAGATACACCTTC,CASRQGQGPRYTF,.,13,TRBV5-6,TRBJ1-2,.
TGCAGTGCTAGATCCGGGGGACTCGCTTTGGGTAATGAGCAGTTCTTC,CSARSGGLALGNEQFF,.,16,TRBV20-1,TRBJ2-1,many
TGTGCCAGCAGCCAAGATCTCGTGGGCAGGGGGGGAACTTACACCGGGGAGCTGTTTTTT,CASSQDLVGRGGTYTGELFF,.,20,TRBV4-2,TRBJ2-2,many
TGTGCCTGGAGTGATTGGGTGGGAGGGAACAATGAGCAGTTCTTC,CAWSDWVGGNNEQFF,TRBD2,15,TRBV30,TRBJ2-1,many
TGTGCCACAGGTACCTCGGAGACCCAGTACTTC,CATGTSETQYF,.,11,TRBV24-1,TRBJ2-5,few
TGCGCCAGCAGCCAAGAACCGGGGGCGGCAACTAATGAAAAACTGTTTTTT,CASSQEPGAATNEKLFF,.,17,TRBV4-1,TRBJ1-4,medium-sized
TGCAGCGTTTCGAATGACAGGGGATCTGAAGCTTTCTTT,CSVSNDRGSEAFF,TRBD1,13,TRBV29-1,TRBJ1-1,many
TGCAGTGCTACCAGGGAAAGCTCCTACGAGCAGTACTTC,CSATRESSYEQYF,.,13,TRBV20-1,TRBJ2-7,medium-sized
TGCGCCAGCAGCTTGGACTTTAGAAACACCATATATTTT,CASSLDFRNTIYF,.,13,TRBV5-1,TRBJ1-3,.
TGTGCCTGGAGTAGAACAGGGGTGGGCGAGCAGTACTTC,CAWSRTGVGEQYF,TRBD1,13,TRBV30,TRBJ2-7,medium-sized
TGTGCCAGCAGCCAAGGGTTGGCAGGGCAACAGTACTTC,CASSQGLAGQQYF,.,13,TRBV3-1,TRBJ2-7,few
TGTGCCAGCAGCTACGACAGGGGTTACGAGCAGTACTTC,CASSYDRGYEQYF,TRBD1,13,TRBV3-1,TRBJ2-7,.
TGCAGTGCTAGAGATCAGGCTAGCGGGGGATACGAGCAGTACTTC,CSARDQASGGYEQYF,TRBD2,15,TRBV20-1,TRBJ2-7,many
TGTGCCTGGAGTGCAGGGGGCGGCGAAGATACGCAGTATTTT,CAWSAGGGEDTQYF,TRBD1,14,TRBV30,TRBJ2-3,once
TGCGCCAGCAGCCTCACAGGGAGATGGACTGAAGCTTTCTTT,CASSLTGRWTEAFF,.,14,TRBV4-1,TRBJ1-1,many
TGTGCCAGCAGCGCCACAGTTATTAGTCACAATGAGCAGTTCTTC,CASSATVISHNEQFF,.,15,TRBV9,TRBJ2-1,.
TGCAGTGCTGGACAAAATCAGCCCCAGCATTTT,CSAGQNQPQHF,.,11,TRBV20-1,TRBJ1-5,many
TGCAGTGCAACATACTCACGCGGACTCATGAACACTGAAGCTTTCTTT,CSATYSRGLMNTEAFF,.,16,TRBV20-1,TRBJ1-1,medium-sized
TGTGCCAGTAGTATCGGGAACAATGAGCAGTTCTTC,CASSIGNNEQFF,.,12,TRBV19,TRBJ2-1,medium-sized
TGCGCCAGCAGACAAGAGAGGGACTACGAGCAGTACTTC,CASRQERDYEQYF,.,13,TRBV5-1,TRBJ2-7,.
TGTGCCAGCAGCCCGAACTTCTCTGGAAACACCATATATTTT,CASSPNFSGNTIYF,.,14,TRBV7-9,TRBJ1-3,many